This entry describes one TCR beta chain. Which antigen it targets is not known. Base qualities are missing; no much larger clone stands one base away. Separate from the roughly 630-subject first cohort, the validation cohort of 90 to 150 subjects was the group to which the donors belonged. Libraries were built with the immunoSEQ multiplex PCR assay. As for the original processing: A statistical classification framework was built to diagnose cytomegalovirus status from the catalog of TCR beta chain sequences. Here the immuneACCESS table is served through TCRdb, limited to in-frame sequences with V and J called. Missing clones are a known gap in these copies; in checked studies unresolved V genes cover under half, and the rest lacks a known reason. D and trimming come from the DNA, and the V and J calls and clone size come from that table. This sample comprises tens of thousands of clones, roughly nine tenths of them detected only once. The ten largest clones represent 2.5% to 4% of the sample.

This entry belongs to a study of cytomegalovirus exposure and HLA in healthy donors (dated by TCRdb to 2016 to 2017). For context, the study as a whole: According to a later analysis, one platform produced both the roughly 110 validation repertoires and the 670 or so repertoires of the first cohort. To predict cytomegalovirus infection status, the study combined high-throughput TCR immunosequencing, statistical association of individual TCRs with disease status, and machine learning. In addition to the first cohort of roughly 700 subjects, a separate validation cohort of 120 different subjects was used. The study aimed to test whether cataloging public T cell receptors could reveal signatures of past pathogen exposure.

V is cut by 2 bases and J by 0 bases, and the space between the germline ends is 8 bases. CDR1 and CDR2, looked up from the germline V gene (reference sequence), are MNHEY and SMNVEV. Its CDR3 holds 15 amino acids, cysteine through phenylalanine. Solely the CDR3 DNA is kept, with 45 bases framed from the first base. General study outcomes and caveats: In both the original and validation cohorts, the classifier was reported to diagnose cytomegalovirus status with high specificity and sensitivity. In the study, some 160 TCR beta chains were listed as associated with cytomegalovirus. Of the cluster scores, 90% to 95% were above 0 in a later analysis, which found that TCRs clustered in the first cohort also tended to co-occur in the 95 to 150 validation repertoires. According to the authors, the approach could potentially be generalized to other disease states and immunological phenotypes. In vitro tests confirmed that a few of the cytomegalovirus-associated TCR beta chains recognize cytomegalovirus antigens. Most TCR sequences were seen in very few donors, while some public TCRs were found in many individuals. A later analysis had no HLA typing for the validation cohort, so co-occurrence there was scored across all 110 or so repertoires.

The sequenced material came from PBMCs. The sequence was collected from a man between 18 and 29 years old in good health and CMV-seronegative. The sequence links TRBV27 to TRBJ2-1; TRBD2 is perhaps the D gene, given 5 matching bases. In nucleotides, the sequence is TGTGCCAGCAGTTTAGGAGGAAACTCCTACAATGAGCAGTTCTTC. It translates to CASSLGGNSYNEQFF.